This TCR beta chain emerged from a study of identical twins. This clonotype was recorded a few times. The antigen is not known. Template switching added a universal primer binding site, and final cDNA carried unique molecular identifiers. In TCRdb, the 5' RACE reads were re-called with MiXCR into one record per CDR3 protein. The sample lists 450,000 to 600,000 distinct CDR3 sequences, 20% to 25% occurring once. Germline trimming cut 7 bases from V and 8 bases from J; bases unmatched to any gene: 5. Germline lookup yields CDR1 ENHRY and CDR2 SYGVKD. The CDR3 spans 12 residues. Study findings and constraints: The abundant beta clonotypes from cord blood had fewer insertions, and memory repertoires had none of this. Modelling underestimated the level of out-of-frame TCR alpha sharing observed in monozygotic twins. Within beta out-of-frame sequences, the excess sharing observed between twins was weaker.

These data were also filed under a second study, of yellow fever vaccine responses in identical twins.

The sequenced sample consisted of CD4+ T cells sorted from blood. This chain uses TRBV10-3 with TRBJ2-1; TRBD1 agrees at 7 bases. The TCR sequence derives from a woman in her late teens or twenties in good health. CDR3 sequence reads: CAITTGFDEQFF. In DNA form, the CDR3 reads TGTGCCATCACGACAGGGTTCGATGAGCAGTTCTTC.